This TCR beta chain appears in the sequencing data of a study of vaccination effects on CD4 cells after COVID-19. Looking at the study overall: Participants got two doses of BNT162b2 or mRNA-1273 vaccine.

The CDR3 is 13 amino acids. CDR1 is KGHSH and CDR2 is LQKENI in the germline V gene. Trimming took 8 bases from V and 2 from J, leaving 13 bases between them. Investigators separated out CD4+ T cells once 10 days of culture had passed. Regarding this clone: What it binds is unknown.

Repertoires were generated with immunoSEQ multiplex PCR, while TCRdb's copy carries only in-frame clones and drops some. The sample has tens of thousands of clones, roughly 74% seen once. The sequences come from CD4+ T cells from PBMCs cultured without peptide, collected before COVID-19 vaccination. This chain connects TRBV18 to TRBJ2-7, with TRBD1 as a possible D gene (7 bases). The clonotype originates from a human donor who received a COVID-19 vaccine. DNA of the CDR3: TGTGCCAGCGGCAGGGGGGCCGCCTACGAGCAGTACTTC. This translates into CASGRGAAYEQYF.